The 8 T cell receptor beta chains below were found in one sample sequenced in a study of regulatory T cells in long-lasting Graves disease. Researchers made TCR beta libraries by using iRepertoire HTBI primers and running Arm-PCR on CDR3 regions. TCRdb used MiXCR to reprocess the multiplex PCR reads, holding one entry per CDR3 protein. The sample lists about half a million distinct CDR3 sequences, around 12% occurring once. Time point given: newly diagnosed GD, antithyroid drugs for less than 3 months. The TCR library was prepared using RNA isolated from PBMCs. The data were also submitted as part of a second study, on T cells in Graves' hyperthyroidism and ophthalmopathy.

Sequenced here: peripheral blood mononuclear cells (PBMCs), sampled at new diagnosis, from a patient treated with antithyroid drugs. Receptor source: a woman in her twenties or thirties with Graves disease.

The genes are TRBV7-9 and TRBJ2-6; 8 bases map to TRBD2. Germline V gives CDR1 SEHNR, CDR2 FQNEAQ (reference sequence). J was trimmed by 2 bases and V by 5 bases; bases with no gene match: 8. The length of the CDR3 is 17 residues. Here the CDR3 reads CASSRRGGVTGANVLTF. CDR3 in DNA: TGTGCCAGCAGCCGCCGGGGGGGGGTTACTGGGGCCAACGTCCTGACTTTC.

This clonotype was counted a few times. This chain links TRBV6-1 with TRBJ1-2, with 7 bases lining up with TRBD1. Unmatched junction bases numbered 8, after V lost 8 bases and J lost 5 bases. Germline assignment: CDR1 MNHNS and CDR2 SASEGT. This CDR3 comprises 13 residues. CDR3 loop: CASYMSGGYGYTF. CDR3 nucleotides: TGTGCCAGCTATATGTCAGGGGGGTATGGCTACACCTTC.

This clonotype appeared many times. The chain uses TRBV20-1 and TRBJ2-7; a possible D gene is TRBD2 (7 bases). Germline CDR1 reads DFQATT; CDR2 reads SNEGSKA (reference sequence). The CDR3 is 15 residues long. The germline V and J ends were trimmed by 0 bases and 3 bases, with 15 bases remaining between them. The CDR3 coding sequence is TGCAGTGCTAGAGATGCGGGGGCCTCGGGCTACGAGCAGTACTTC. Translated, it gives CSARDAGASGYEQYF.

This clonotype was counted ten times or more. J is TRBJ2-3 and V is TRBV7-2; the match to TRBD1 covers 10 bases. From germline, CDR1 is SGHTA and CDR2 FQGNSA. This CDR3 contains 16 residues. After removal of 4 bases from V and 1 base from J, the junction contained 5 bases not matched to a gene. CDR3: CASSYGQGVGTDTQYF. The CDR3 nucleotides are TGTGCCAGCAGCTACGGACAGGGGGTGGGCACAGATACGCAGTATTTT. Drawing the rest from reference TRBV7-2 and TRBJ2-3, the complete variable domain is GAGVSQSPSNKVTEKGKDVELRCDPISGHTALYWYRQSLGQGLEFLIYFQGNSAPDKSGLPSDRFSAERTGGSVSTLTIQRTQQEDSAVYLCASSYGQGVGTDTQYFGPGTRLTVL.

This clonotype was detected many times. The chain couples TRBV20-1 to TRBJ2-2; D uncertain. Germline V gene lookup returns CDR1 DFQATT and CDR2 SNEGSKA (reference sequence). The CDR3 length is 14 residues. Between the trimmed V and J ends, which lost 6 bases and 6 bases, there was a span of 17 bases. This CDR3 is CSAYDTLGPGELFF. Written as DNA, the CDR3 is TGCAGTGCGTACGATACCCTAGGTCCCGGGGAGCTGTTTTTT.

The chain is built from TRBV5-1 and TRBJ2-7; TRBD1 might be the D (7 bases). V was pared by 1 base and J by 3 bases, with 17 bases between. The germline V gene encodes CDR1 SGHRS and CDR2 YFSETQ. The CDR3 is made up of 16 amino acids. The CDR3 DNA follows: TGCGCCAGCAGCTTGATCTCGGCAGGGGGGCTCTACGAGCAGTACTTC. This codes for CASSLISAGGLYEQYF. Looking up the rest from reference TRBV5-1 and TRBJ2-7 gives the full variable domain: KAGVTQTPRYLIKTRGQQVTLSCSPISGHRSVSWYQQTPGQGLQFLFEYFSETQRNKGNFPGRFSGRQFSNSRSEMNVSTLELGDSALYLCASSLISAGGLYEQYFGPGTRLTVT.

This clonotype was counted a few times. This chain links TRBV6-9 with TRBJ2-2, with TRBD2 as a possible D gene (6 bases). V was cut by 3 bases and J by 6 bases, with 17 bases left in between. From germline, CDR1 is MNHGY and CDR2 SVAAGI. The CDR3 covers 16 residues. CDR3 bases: TGTGCCAGCAGTTACGGGGGAGCGGGTGTCCCCGGGGAGCTGTTTTTT. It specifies CASSYGGAGVPGELFF.

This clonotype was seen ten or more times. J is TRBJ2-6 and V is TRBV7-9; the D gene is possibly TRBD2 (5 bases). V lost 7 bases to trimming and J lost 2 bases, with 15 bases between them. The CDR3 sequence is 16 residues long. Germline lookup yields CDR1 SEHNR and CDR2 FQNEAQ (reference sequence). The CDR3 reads CASTDPGSPGANVLTF. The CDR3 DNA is TGTGCCAGCACCGACCCTGGGAGCCCTGGGGCCAACGTCCTGACTTTC.